The source of this T cell receptor (beta chain) is a study of post-analysis software for immune sequencing data. Details on this clonotype: As yet, its antigen is unknown.

The CDR3 consists of 14 residues. Germline assignment: CDR1 LNHDA and CDR2 SQIVND (reference sequence). The V segment lost 6 bases and the J segment 3 bases; nucleotides outside the gene matches: 5. Study-wide results and caveats: Higher frequency in patients than in controls was seen for about five TRBV segments, with TRBV5-6, TRBV5-1 and TRBV20-1 among them. Batch-matched samples strongly co-clustered by F measure.

Incorporated into the TCR beta cDNA libraries were unique molecular identifiers, which served to reduce PCR and sequencing biases. Input populations of roughly 0.95 to 10 million T cells gave rise to approximately 500,000 cDNA molecules. MiXCR was run by TCRdb on the PCR reads, yielding one entry per CDR3 protein. Found here are hundreds of thousands of distinct CDR3 sequences, around 37% of them singletons; the top ten hold 13%. The sequence was obtained from a girl aged 5-17 years with multiple sclerosis. Input material: blood. This chain links TRBV19 with TRBJ2-5; 9 bases map to TRBD2. DNA of the CDR3: TGTGCCAGTAGGAGGGTAGCGGGGGAAGAGACCCAGTACTTC. It codes for CASRRVAGEETQYF.